This T cell receptor (beta chain) emerged from a study of shared clonotypes between healthy human individuals. Background on the study: The plates for each donor numbered three CD4 naive, three CD4 memory, two CD8 naive and one CD8 memory. The study's findings and limits: Of the naive CD4 clonotypes, approximately 5% were shared across four donors. Researchers sampled only blood; tissue repertoires likely differ.

A split of CD4+ cells into CD45RA+ naive and CD45RA-negative memory subsets was performed. CDR1 is SGHAT, CDR2 FQNNGV, per germline. This CDR3 spans 15 amino acids. V lost 4 bases, J lost 3 bases, and 12 bases lay in between. Data came from immunoSEQ multiplex PCR; TCRdb stores just in-frame clones and leaves some out. The sample has about 710,000 clones, about two thirds seen once. A remark on this clone: The antigen is not known.

The rearrangement uses TRBV11-2 and TRBJ2-2; maybe TRBD2 (6 bases). The TCR comes from a woman aged 25 to 45 in good health. The sample taken for sequencing was memory CD4+ T cells sorted from blood. Subset given: CD45RA-negative fraction. CDR3: CASSWGSGYTGELFF. The DNA for the CDR3 is TGTGCCAGCAGCTGGGGTAGCGGATACACCGGGGAGCTGTTTTTT.